The 23 T cell receptor beta chains presented below share a single source sample, sequenced in a study of T cell changes during pregnancy in multiple sclerosis. Generated by immunoSEQ multiplex PCR, the TCRdb table keeps only in-frame clones and is missing some. Of roughly 100,000 clones listed, roughly 91% are singletons. The sequencing here drew on peripheral blood, taken after pregnancy. These TCRs come from a female donor in good health, enrolled as a control in a pregnancy study.

The chain combines TRBV9 with TRBJ2-1, with TRBD2 matching 8 bases. The V gene's germline CDR1 is SGDLS and CDR2 YYNGEE. The CDR3 is 16 amino acids. Trimming removed 4 bases from V and 2 bases from J; junction bases left unmatched: 8. This CDR3 is CASSISTSAAYNEQFF. CDR3 coding DNA: TGTGCCAGCAGCATATCGACTAGCGCGGCCTACAATGAGCAGTTCTTC.

This clone was counted once. CDR3 in DNA: TGTGCCAGCAGCTTACGTTCAAGAGGCGGGGGGCGGTACAATGAGCAGTTCTTC. This gives the protein CASSLRSRGGGRYNEQFF. V and J are TRBV7-2 and TRBJ2-1, with TRBD2 identical over 8 bases. This CDR3 region has 18 residues. V shed 2 bases and J 4 bases; nucleotides not matched to a gene: 13. Germline V gives CDR1 SGHTA, CDR2 FQGNSA.

The V gene is TRBV6-6, the J gene TRBJ2-6; tentatively, D is TRBD2 (5 bases). Germline V gives CDR1 MNHNY, CDR2 SVGAGI (reference sequence). Trimming took off 6 bases at V and 1 base at J, with 10 bases between the two ends. CDR3 size: 15 residues. CDR3 nucleotides: TGTGCCAGCAGACTAGGGTCGTCTGGGGCCAACGTCCTGACTTTC. This codes for CASRLGSSGANVLTF.

The chain joins TRBV4-1 to TRBJ2-1; 7 bases line up with TRBD1. Germline V gene lookup returns CDR1 MGHRA and CDR2 YSYEKL. V lost 3 bases to trimming and J lost 0 bases; unmatched junction nucleotides: 2. The CDR3 is 15 residues long. CDR3 region: CASSHRGSSYNEQFF. As DNA, the CDR3 is TGCGCCAGCAGCCACAGGGGGAGCTCCTACAATGAGCAGTTCTTC.

The rearrangement joins TRBV7-2 to TRBJ2-3, with 8 positions matching TRBD2. The trim removed 5 bases at V and 0 bases at J, leaving 10 bases unmatched. The CDR3 runs 17 residues. CDR1 is SGHTA and CDR2 is FQGNSA in the germline V gene. The CDR3 DNA sequence: TGTGCCAGCAGCCCGCTACGACGGGGGGGCAGCACAGATACGCAGTATTTT. Translated: CASSPLRRGGSTDTQYF.

V and J are TRBV5-1 and TRBJ2-3, with 7 bases that match TRBD2. V was pared by 1 base and J by 5 bases, with 4 bases of the junction left unmatched. The CDR3 runs 14 residues. The germline CDR1 and CDR2 sequences are SGHRS and YFSETQ. For the CDR3, the DNA is TGCGCCAGCAGCTTGTGGGTAGCGGGAGATACGCAGTATTTT. Protein: CASSLWVAGDTQYF.

In its sample, this clone was seen a few times. This sequence joins TRBV5-6 and TRBJ2-3, with 10 bases fitting TRBD1. Germline CDR1 reads SGHDT; CDR2 reads YYEEEE. V was clipped by 4 bases and J by 3 bases; unmatched bases: 8. This CDR3 spans 16 amino acids. CDR3 in amino acids: CASSPAGTGATDTQYF. The CDR3 DNA reads TGTGCCAGCAGCCCCGCCGGGACAGGGGCTACAGATACGCAGTATTTT.

The genes are TRBV27 and TRBJ1-3, with D unclear. In germline, CDR1 is MNHEY, CDR2 SMNVEV (reference sequence). This CDR3 is built from 14 residues. V was trimmed by 4 bases and J by 2 bases, leaving 9 bases between them. The CDR3 spells CASSSGAAGNTIYF. DNA for the CDR3: TGTGCCAGCAGTTCGGGAGCAGCTGGAAACACCATATATTTT.

This clone has a count of ten or more. This rearrangement joins TRBV7-2 to TRBJ2-5, with 10 positions matching TRBD2. Germline assignment: CDR1 SGHTA and CDR2 FQGNSA. The CDR3 length is 17 residues. The junction had 12 bases not matched to a gene; V was cut back by 3 bases and J by 5 bases. CDR3 coding DNA: TGTGCCAGCAGCTTTGGGACTAAGCGGGGGGGCCTGGAGACCCAGTACTTC. This gives the protein CASSFGTKRGGLETQYF.

On this clone: As the CDR3 is not closed by the conserved phenylalanine or tryptophan, this likely results from a read error. The rearrangement links TRBV10-2 to TRBJ1-1; D gene ambiguous. The length of the CDR3 is 13 residues. Deletions cut 2 bases from V and 7 bases from J, with 11 bases between. CDR1 WSHSY and CDR2 SAAADI come from the germline V gene. This CDR3 is CASSEGENGEAFL. Here the CDR3 DNA reads TGCGCCAGCAGTGAGGGGGAGAACGGTGAAGCTTTCCTT.

In the case of this clone: Distinct nucleotide sequences in the sample also encode this CDR3. V and J are TRBV6-5 and TRBJ1-1; TRBD1 matches 7 bases. V lost 2 bases, J lost 1 base, and 4 bases stayed unmatched. This CDR3 contains 15 residues. Germline values: CDR1 MNHEY, CDR2 SVGAGI. Here the CDR3 DNA reads TGTGCCAGCAGTTACAGCAGGACAGGGAACACTGAAGCTTTCTTT. Translated: CASSYSRTGNTEAFF.

The V gene is TRBV19, the J gene TRBJ1-5, with 7 bases aligning to TRBD1. The CDR3 is 14 residues long. With V trimmed by 6 bases and J by 6 bases, 8 bases remained unmatched. The germline CDR1 and CDR2 sequences are LNHDA and SQIVND (reference sequence). This chain's CDR3 is CASRNTGVRQPQHF. CDR3 nucleotide sequence: TGTGCCAGTAGGAACACAGGGGTTCGTCAGCCCCAGCATTTT.

This clone was seen a single time. V and J are TRBV2 and TRBJ2-1, with 13 bases fitting TRBD2. V shed 6 bases and J 9 bases; nucleotides not matched to a gene: 8. This CDR3 comprises 15 residues. Germline lookup yields CDR1 SNHLY and CDR2 FYNNEI. The CDR3 spells CASRLLTSGGPEQFF. DNA for the CDR3: TGTGCCAGCAGATTGCTGACTAGCGGGGGGCCTGAGCAGTTCTTC.

The chain links TRBV15 to TRBJ1-1; D ambiguous. V lost 0 bases and J 1 base, leaving 6 bases between the germline ends. This CDR3 has 14 residues. Germline V gene lookup returns CDR1 LNHNV and CDR2 YYDKDF (reference sequence). The CDR3, as DNA: TGTGCCACCAGCAGAGATCTACGGAACACTGAAGCTTTCTTT. Translation gives CATSRDLRNTEAFF.

This sequence joins TRBV2 and TRBJ2-7, with TRBD1 matching over 8 bases. After removal of 6 bases from V and 5 bases from J, the junction contained 9 bases not matched to a gene. The CDR3 sequence is 14 residues long. Germline lookup yields CDR1 SNHLY and CDR2 FYNNEI. Here the CDR3 DNA reads TGTGCCAGCAGCGACGGACAGGGTTTGAACGAGCAGTACTTC. Its translation is CASSDGQGLNEQYF.

This chain joins TRBV28 and TRBJ2-5, with D hard to call. From germline, CDR1 is MDHEN and CDR2 SYDVKM. V was shortened by 5 bases and J by 4 bases, with 8 bases between the two germline ends. The CDR3 has 12 residues. The chain's CDR3 is CASSHAGETQYF. The CDR3 DNA reads TGTGCCAGCAGTCACGCCGGAGAGACCCAGTACTTC.

The chain joins TRBV7-2 to TRBJ2-5, with D unresolved. Trimming removed 5 bases from V and 3 bases from J, with 4 bases in between. CDR1 is SGHTA and CDR2 is FQGNSA in the germline V gene. This CDR3 comprises 11 residues. The CDR3 DNA is TGTGCCAGCAGCCCAAAAGAGACCCAGTACTTC. This encodes CASSPKETQYF.

This rearrangement joins TRBV6-6 to TRBJ1-2; 9 nucleotides align to TRBD1. CDR3 length: 13 residues. Germline CDR1 and CDR2: MNHNY and SVGAGI (reference sequence). V trimming: 4 bases; J trimming: 8 bases; junction bases outside the gene matches: 5. CDR3 sequence: CASSFRDRAGYTF. CDR3 in DNA: TGTGCCAGCAGTTTCCGGGACAGGGCAGGCTACACCTTC.

This clone has just one count. This chain connects TRBV18 to TRBJ1-2; D unclear. This CDR3 contains 14 residues. In germline, CDR1 is KGHSH, CDR2 LQKENI. V lost 3 bases and J 8 bases, leaving 16 bases between the germline ends. The CDR3 protein is CASSPSEDRRGYTF. The CDR3 nucleotides are TGTGCCAGCTCACCCTCCGAGGACCGGAGGGGCTACACCTTC. Together with reference TRBV18 and TRBJ1-2, the CDR3 gives the full variable domain: NAGVMQNPRHLVRRRGQEARLRCSPMKGHSHVYWYRQLPEEGLKFMVYLQKENIIDESGMPKERFSAEFPKEGPSILRIQQVVRGDSAAYFCASSPSEDRRGYTFGSGTRLTVV.

This chain uses TRBV5-6 with TRBJ2-7; D perhaps matches TRBD2 (7 bases). Per the germline V gene, CDR1 is SGHDT and CDR2 is YYEEEE. V lost 6 bases to trimming and J lost 2 bases, with 18 bases between them. The CDR3 length is 15 residues. CDR3 in DNA: TGTGCCAGCACCTCCGGGGGGCCAAGGACCTACGAGCAGTACTTC. This codes for CASTSGGPRTYEQYF. The full variable domain, completed using reference TRBV5-6 and TRBJ2-7, is DAGVTQSPTHLIKTRGQQVTLRCSPKSGHDTVSWYQQALGQGPQFIFQYYEEEERQRGNFPDRFSGHQFPNYSSELNVNALLLGDSALYLCASTSGGPRTYEQYFGPGTRLTVT.

This rearrangement joins TRBV11-2 to TRBJ2-1; TRBD2 matches at 8 bases. The germline V gene encodes CDR1 SGHAT and CDR2 FQNNGV. Unmatched junction bases numbered 3, after V lost 5 bases and J lost 9 bases. The CDR3 has 12 amino acids. The CDR3 nucleotides are TGTGCCAGCAGCCCCGGGGGGGTTGAGCAGTTCTTC. Translation: CASSPGGVEQFF.

This rearrangement joins TRBV7-3 to TRBJ2-7; TRBD2 matches 7 bases. J gave up 8 bases and V 4 bases, and 11 bases lay outside the gene matches. This CDR3 is 14 amino acids long. Germline V gene sequence: CDR1 SGHTA, CDR2 FQGTGA. CDR3 sequence reads: CASSSGSSGSQQYF. The CDR3 coding sequence is TGTGCCAGCAGCTCTGGGTCTAGCGGTTCCCAGCAGTACTTC.

This clone occurred once. The chain carries TRBV21-1 and TRBJ2-7; TRBD1 was called by the table and not checked on the DNA. TRBV21-1 is a pseudogene segment. The length of the CDR3 is 15 residues. Here the CDR3 DNA reads TGTGCCAGCAGCACCCCCAGGGACAGGCGCTACGAGCAGTACTTC. Protein: CASSTPRDRRYEQYF.